One and the same sample provided the 5 T cell receptor beta chains below, sequenced in a study of shared clonotypes between healthy human individuals (dated by TCRdb to 2018 to 2021). To prepare the library, the immunoSEQ multiplex PCR assay was applied. TCRdb took over this immuneACCESS table, retaining in-frame rearrangements with V and J assigned. Such tables are incomplete; in checked studies, under half of the missing clones stem from an unresolved V gene, and the remainder is unexplained. Here the sample has 1,400,000 or so clones; 98% to 99% occur a single time. Roughly 0.35% of the sample belongs to the ten largest clones. The material sequenced was naive CD4+ T cells sorted from blood. The cell subset or site label, read with the paper, signifies: CD45RA+ positively selected. The source of these receptors is a young man in good health.

V usage is TRBV5-4 and J usage is TRBJ2-4; D remains ambiguous. Germline CDR1 SGHNT, CDR2 YYREEE (reference sequence). V gave up 1 base and J gave up 0 bases, with 11 bases separating them. The CDR3 is 16 amino acids. CDR3 DNA: TGTGCCAGCAGCTTGAGGACGGGCGTAGCCAAAAACATTCAGTACTTC. This translates into CASSLRTGVAKNIQYF.

This clone was seen only once. This rearrangement joins TRBV4-1 to TRBJ2-1; D is possibly TRBD1 (5 bases). This CDR3 is built from 17 residues. Germline CDR1 is MGHRA and CDR2 is YSYEKL. V lost 6 bases and J 5 bases, leaving 23 bases between the germline ends. The CDR3 DNA reads as TGCGCCAGCAGTCCCACCCCCGGCAGGGCCGCGCACAATGAGCAGTTCTTC. Encoded protein: CASSPTPGRAAHNEQFF.

A single count supports this clone. This chain links TRBV18 with TRBJ1-2; D not resolved. V lost 0 bases to trimming and J lost 1 base, with 15 bases between them. The germline V gene encodes CDR1 KGHSH and CDR2 LQKENI. This CDR3 is 17 amino acids long. The CDR3 protein is CASSPPLRGGGNYGYTF. CDR3 nucleotide sequence: TGTGCCAGCTCACCACCTTTACGGGGAGGAGGTAACTATGGCTACACCTTC.

The chain uses TRBV10-1 and TRBJ2-1, with D perhaps TRBD1 or TRBD2 (5 bases each). This CDR3 region has 16 residues. Germline assignment: CDR1 WNHNN and CDR2 SYGVQD (reference sequence). V dropped 1 base and J dropped 7 bases, with 17 bases sitting between them. CDR3 in amino acids: CASSELGRTSKNEQFF. The CDR3 DNA follows: TGCGCCAGCAGTGAGTTGGGACGGACCTCTAAGAATGAGCAGTTCTTC.

The chain joins TRBV7-2 to TRBJ2-1; perhaps D is TRBD1 or TRBD2 (5 bases each). The V end was cut by 5 bases, the J end by 2 bases, with 10 bases between. Germline V lookup: CDR1 SGHTA, CDR2 FQGNSA. CDR3 length: 14 residues. CDR3: CASSRDQAYNEQFF. The CDR3 coding sequence is TGTGCCAGCAGCCGGGACCAAGCCTACAATGAGCAGTTCTTC.